The 26 T cell receptor beta chains below come from one sample, sequenced in a study of identical twins. MiXCR was run by TCRdb on the 5' RACE reads, yielding one entry per CDR3 protein. Of about 190,000 distinct CDR3 sequences listed, 15% to 20% were seen once; the top ten hold 40%. This same sample was also taken into another study, of T cells expressing NK-cell markers.

The sequenced sample consisted of CD8+ T cells sorted from blood. The receptor source for this set is a woman under 30 in good health.

At least ten counts were recorded for this clonotype. This chain joins TRBV20-1 and TRBJ2-7; possible D gene TRBD2, 6 bases. The CDR3 runs to 12 residues. CDR1 DFQATT and CDR2 SNEGSKA come from the germline V gene (reference sequence). Trimming removed 4 bases at V and 4 bases at J, with 11 bases between. The CDR3 here is CSANIAEYEQYF. The CDR3 DNA reads as TGCAGTGCTAATATAGCGGAGTACGAGCAGTACTTC.

A few counts support this clonotype. The CDR3 region is CASIGGADTGELFF. DNA of the CDR3: TGCGCCAGCATAGGTGGCGCGGACACCGGGGAGCTGTTTTTT. V usage is TRBV10-2 and J usage is TRBJ2-2; D gene unclear. Germline V gene data show CDR1 as WSHSY and CDR2 as SAAADI. The V end was cut by 7 bases, the J end by 3 bases, with 12 bases between. The CDR3 length is 14 residues.

The sample holds a few counts of this clonotype. J is TRBJ2-7 and V is TRBV20-1, with D perhaps TRBD2 (5 bases). Germline V gene sequence: CDR1 DFQATT, CDR2 SNEGSKA (reference sequence). The V gene lost 3 bases and the J gene lost 7 bases, with 13 bases spanning the gap. The CDR3 consists of 12 residues. Written as DNA, the CDR3 is TGCAGTGCTAGTTTCCGATCGGGGGAGCAGTACTTC. This translates into CSASFRSGEQYF.

This clonotype came up a few times. V and J are TRBV12-3 or TRBV12-4 and TRBJ2-7, with D tentatively TRBD2 (5 bases). Trimming stripped 2 bases from V and 5 bases from J, with 10 bases between. This CDR3 spans 13 amino acids. For the CDR3, the DNA is TGTGCCAGCAGTTTAATCGACTATCACGAGCAGTACTTC. The encoded protein is CASSLIDYHEQYF.

The chain recombines TRBV12-3 or TRBV12-4 with TRBJ1-5, with D maybe TRBD1 (5 bases). This CDR3 spans 16 amino acids. Trimming cost V 5 bases and J 0 bases, with 14 bases left between them. The CDR3 DNA reads TGTGCCAGCAGTCCCCAGGGCAGCTTTAGCAATCAGCCCCAGCATTTT. Protein product: CASSPQGSFSNQPQHF.

This chain joins TRBV12-3 or TRBV12-4 and TRBJ2-3; either TRBD1 or TRBD2 may supply D (7 bases each). V was cut by 6 bases and J by 2 bases, with 18 bases left in between. CDR3 length equals 16 residues. The CDR3 nucleotides are TGTGCCAGCAGCTCCCCAGGGGGGGACCTCACAGATACGCAGTATTTT. Translation gives CASSSPGGDLTDTQYF.

This clonotype turned up a few times. The gene calls are TRBV4-2 and TRBJ1-4, with 9 bases that match TRBD1. The CDR3 is made up of 17 amino acids. The ends lost 3 bases at V and 1 base at J; junction bases unmatched: 6. The germline CDR1 and CDR2 sequences are LGHNA and YNFKEQ. CDR3: CASSHSRDRETNEKLFF. The CDR3 bases are TGTGCCAGCAGCCACTCCCGGGACAGGGAAACTAATGAAAAACTGTTTTTT.

The chain couples TRBV2 to TRBJ1-1; 10 bases line up with TRBD1. Germline lookup yields CDR1 SNHLY and CDR2 FYNNEI. The CDR3 has 14 residues. The V and J ends lost 5 bases and 3 bases, in that order; junction bases with no gene match: 3. The CDR3 loop is CASSKTGGYTEAFF. CDR3 coding DNA: TGTGCCAGCAGTAAGACAGGGGGCTACACTGAAGCTTTCTTT.

The table lists this clonotype with a few counts. V gene TRBV15 combines with J gene TRBJ2-7; no reliable D call. Germline CDR1 reads LNHNV; CDR2 reads YYDKDF (reference sequence). V lost 5 bases, J lost 3 bases, and 14 bases lay in between. This CDR3 is 14 amino acids long. The CDR3 loop reads CATSGRSNNYEQYF. In DNA form, the CDR3 reads TGTGCCACCAGCGGCAGATCAAATAACTACGAGCAGTACTTC.

This chain connects TRBV4-3 to TRBJ2-1; perhaps TRBD1 as D (6 bases). Germline CDR1 and CDR2: LGHNA and YSLEER. This CDR3 has 16 amino acids. V was trimmed by 0 bases and J by 0 bases, leaving 9 bases between them. CDR3 coding DNA: TGCGCCAGCAGCCAAGATGGACAGAGCTCCTACAATGAGCAGTTCTTC. Translation gives CASSQDGQSSYNEQFF.

About this clonotype itself: A read error is possible here, since a much larger clone lies one base away. The V gene is TRBV4-2, the J gene TRBJ2-7; D is perhaps TRBD2 (6 bases). The germline gives CDR1 LGHNA, CDR2 YNFKEQ. The CDR3 runs 12 residues. The CDR3 here is CASGQAGNEQYF. DNA for the CDR3: TGTGCCAGCGGCCAAGCGGGCAACGAGCAGTACTTC.

The J gene is TRBJ2-3, the V gene TRBV12-3 or TRBV12-4, with 10 bases aligning to TRBD2. The CDR3 has 17 amino acids. With 4 bases clipped from V and 0 bases from J, the junction kept 7 bases outside the gene matches. CDR3 nucleotide sequence: TGTGCCAGCAGTTCTGCTCTAGCGGGAGTAAGCACAGATACGCAGTATTTT. Encoded protein: CASSSALAGVSTDTQYF.

The rearrangement joins TRBV12-3 or TRBV12-4 to TRBJ1-1; a weak D match, TRBD1 (6 bases). The CDR3 loop spans 13 amino acids. The ends were cut back, 3 bases at V and 11 bases at J, with 16 bases in the middle. CDR3 residues: CASSFRQVMRAFF. The CDR3 bases are TGTGCCAGCAGTTTTAGACAGGTGATGAGGGCTTTCTTT.

This sequence joins TRBV7-2 and TRBJ2-7; D call uncertain. Trimming left V 1 base short and J 0 bases short, with 7 bases between. The CDR3 runs 14 residues. Per germline, CDR1 SGHTA and CDR2 FQGNSA. The CDR3 is CASSLDWVSYEQYF. CDR3 nucleotides: TGTGCCAGCAGCTTAGATTGGGTCTCCTACGAGCAGTACTTC. The whole variable domain, filled in from reference TRBV7-2 and TRBJ2-7, reads GAGVSQSPSNKVTEKGKDVELRCDPISGHTALYWYRQSLGQGLEFLIYFQGNSAPDKSGLPSDRFSAERTGGSVSTLTIQRTQQEDSAVYLCASSLDWVSYEQYFGPGTRLTVT.

The table lists this clonotype with a few counts. The chain is built from TRBV29-1 and TRBJ1-2; D ambiguous. Germline V gene sequence: CDR1 SQVTM, CDR2 ANQGSEA. This CDR3 is built from 10 residues. The V gene lost 4 bases and the J gene lost 6 bases, with 6 bases spanning the gap. This CDR3 is CSVVRDGYTF. Here the CDR3 DNA reads TGCAGCGTTGTGAGGGATGGCTACACCTTC.

The sample holds a few counts of this clonotype. This chain uses TRBV6-5 with TRBJ2-7; possible D gene TRBD1, 5 bases. This CDR3 is 14 amino acids long. Germline values: CDR1 MNHEY, CDR2 SVGAGI. V shed 4 bases and J shed 0 bases, with 10 bases lying between them. CDR3 residues: CASSWQGLSYEQYF. The CDR3 bases are TGTGCCAGCAGTTGGCAGGGTCTCTCCTACGAGCAGTACTTC.

The genes are TRBV6-2 or TRBV6-3 and TRBJ2-7; TRBD1 is a possible D gene (5 bases). CDR3 length equals 12 residues. Trimming stripped 5 bases from V and 3 bases from J, with 8 bases between. Germline V gene lookup returns CDR1 MNHEY and CDR2 SVGEGT. In DNA, the CDR3 is TGTGCCAGCAGTAAAGACAGCTACGAGCAGTACTTC. Translation gives CASSKDSYEQYF.

V gene TRBV27 combines with J gene TRBJ2-2; TRBD1 aligns across 9 bases. V was clipped by 0 bases and J by 4 bases; unmatched bases: 15. The CDR3 runs 20 residues. Germline assignment: CDR1 MNHEY and CDR2 SMNVEV (reference sequence). Here the CDR3 reads CASSLSGPDRGYSGTGELFF. The DNA for the CDR3 is TGTGCCAGCAGTTTATCTGGGCCAGACAGGGGGTATTCGGGCACCGGGGAGCTGTTTTTT.

V and J are TRBV12-3 or TRBV12-4 and TRBJ2-1; 7 bases are shared with TRBD1. The J segment lost 3 bases and the V segment lost 5 bases, leaving 7 bases of the junction unmatched. The CDR3 totals 15 residues. CDR3 nucleotides: TGTGCCAGCAGTCGCAGAGGGGGCGGCTACAATGAGCAGTTCTTC. Its protein is CASSRRGGGYNEQFF.

The chain recombines TRBV12-3 or TRBV12-4 with TRBJ2-3; 11 bases match TRBD2. The V and J ends lost 0 bases and 2 bases, in that order; junction bases with no gene match: 7. CDR3 length equals 18 residues. CDR3 nucleotide sequence: TGTGCCAGCAGTTTAGCCTCACTAGCGGGGGCAACCACAGATACGCAGTATTTT. As protein: CASSLASLAGATTDTQYF.

The chain joins TRBV14 to TRBJ2-7, with TRBD2 identical over 9 bases. This CDR3 comprises 17 residues. Trimming removed 4 bases from V and 5 bases from J; junction bases left unmatched: 15. Per germline, CDR1 SGHDN and CDR2 FVKESK. For the CDR3, the DNA is TGTGCCAGCAGCCCCCCCGGGGTAGCGGGAGCGGGGGACGAGCAGTACTTC. This sequence encodes CASSPPGVAGAGDEQYF.

The CDR3 DNA is TGCAGCGTTGCCCAGGACGGAAGCTCCTACAATGAGCAGTTCTTC. The encoded protein is CSVAQDGSSYNEQFF. The chain carries TRBV29-1 and TRBJ2-1; D gene uncertain. This CDR3 comprises 15 residues. The germline V gene has CDR1 SQVTM and CDR2 ANQGSEA. Trimming took off 4 bases at V and 0 bases at J, with 13 bases between the two ends.

The gene calls are TRBV9 and TRBJ1-5; 8 bases are shared with TRBD1. Trimming cost V 3 bases and J 3 bases; bases outside gene matches: 2. Germline CDR1 and CDR2: SGDLS and YYNGEE. This CDR3 is 14 amino acids long. The CDR3 region has the DNA TGTGCCAGCAGCGCGGGACAGGTCAATCAGCCCCAGCATTTT. Protein sequence: CASSAGQVNQPQHF. Full variable domain (rest looked up from reference TRBV9 and TRBJ1-5): DSGVTQTPKHLITATGQRVTLRCSPRSGDLSVYWYQQSLDQGLQFLIQYYNGEERAKGNILERFSAQQFPDLHSELNLSSLELGDSALYFCASSAGQVNQPQHFGDGTRLSIL.

In this sample, this clonotype turned up a few times. The junction and the germline gene differ at one end; a read error may be behind it. The gene calls are TRBV7-9 and TRBJ2-1, with TRBD2 identical over 8 bases. Germline CDR1 and CDR2: SEHNR and FQNEAQ (reference sequence). This CDR3 region has 16 residues. The CDR3: CSSSLISGGPHNEQFF. CDR3 DNA sequence: TGTTCCAGCAGCTTAATAAGCGGGGGACCTCACAATGAGCAGTTCTTC.

This clonotype has just a few counts. The chain joins TRBV12-5 to TRBJ2-5, with 13 positions matching TRBD2. CDR1 and CDR2 (germline): LGHNT, FRNRAP. The CDR3 consists of 16 residues. V shed 3 bases and J 3 bases; nucleotides not matched to a gene: 4. CDR3 bases: TGTGCTAGTGGTTTAACTAGCGGGGGGGTAAAAGAGACCCAGTACTTC. Residues: CASGLTSGGVKETQYF.

The DNA of the CDR3 is TGTGCCAGCAGCTTGTCTACAGGGGTCTCCTATGGCTACACCTTC. Residues: CASSLSTGVSYGYTF. V gene TRBV5-5 combines with J gene TRBJ1-2; 7 bases are a match to TRBD1. Germline V gene sequence: CDR1 SGHKS, CDR2 YYEKEE (reference sequence). This CDR3 contains 15 residues. Trimming at V came to 1 base and at J to 4 bases, leaving 7 bases not matched to a gene.